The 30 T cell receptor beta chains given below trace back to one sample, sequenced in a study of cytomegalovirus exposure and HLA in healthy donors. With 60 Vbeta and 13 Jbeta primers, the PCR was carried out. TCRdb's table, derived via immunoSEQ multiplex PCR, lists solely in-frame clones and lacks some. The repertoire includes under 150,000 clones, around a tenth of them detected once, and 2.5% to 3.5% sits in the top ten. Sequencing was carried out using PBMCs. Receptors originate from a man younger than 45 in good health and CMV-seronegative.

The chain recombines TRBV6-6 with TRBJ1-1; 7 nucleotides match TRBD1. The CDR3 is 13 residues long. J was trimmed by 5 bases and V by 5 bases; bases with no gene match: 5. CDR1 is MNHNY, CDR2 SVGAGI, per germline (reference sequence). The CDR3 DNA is TGTGCCAGCAGTACGACAGGGATGACTGAAGCTTTCTTT. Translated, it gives CASSTTGMTEAFF.

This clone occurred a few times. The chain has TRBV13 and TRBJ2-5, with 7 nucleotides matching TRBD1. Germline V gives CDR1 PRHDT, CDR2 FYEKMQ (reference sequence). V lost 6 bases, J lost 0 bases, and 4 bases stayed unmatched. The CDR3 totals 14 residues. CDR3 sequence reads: CASRKQGYQETQYF. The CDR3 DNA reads TGTGCCAGCAGAAAACAGGGGTACCAAGAGACCCAGTACTTC.

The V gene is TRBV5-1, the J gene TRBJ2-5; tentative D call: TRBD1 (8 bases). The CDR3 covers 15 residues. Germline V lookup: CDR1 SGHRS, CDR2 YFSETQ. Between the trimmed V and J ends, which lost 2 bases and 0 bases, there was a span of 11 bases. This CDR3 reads CASSLQGGDQETQYF. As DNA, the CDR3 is TGCGCCAGCAGCTTACAGGGGGGGGACCAAGAGACCCAGTACTTC.

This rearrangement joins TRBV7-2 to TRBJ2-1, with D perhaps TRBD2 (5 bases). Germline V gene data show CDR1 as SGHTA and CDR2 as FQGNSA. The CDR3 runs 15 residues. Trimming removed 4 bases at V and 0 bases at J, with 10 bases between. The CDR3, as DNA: TGTGCCAGCAGCTCATCCCGGGGCTCCTACAATGAGCAGTTCTTC. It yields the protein CASSSSRGSYNEQFF. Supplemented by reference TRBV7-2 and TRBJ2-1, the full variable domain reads GAGVSQSPSNKVTEKGKDVELRCDPISGHTALYWYRQSLGQGLEFLIYFQGNSAPDKSGLPSDRFSAERTGGSVSTLTIQRTQQEDSAVYLCASSSSRGSYNEQFFGPGTRLTVL.

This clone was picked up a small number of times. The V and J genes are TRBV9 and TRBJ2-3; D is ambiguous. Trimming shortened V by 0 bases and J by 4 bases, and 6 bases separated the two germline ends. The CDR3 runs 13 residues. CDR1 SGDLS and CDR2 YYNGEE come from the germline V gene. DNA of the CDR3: TGTGCCAGCAGCGTAGGTGTCGCAGATACGCAGTATTTT. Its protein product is CASSVGVADTQYF.

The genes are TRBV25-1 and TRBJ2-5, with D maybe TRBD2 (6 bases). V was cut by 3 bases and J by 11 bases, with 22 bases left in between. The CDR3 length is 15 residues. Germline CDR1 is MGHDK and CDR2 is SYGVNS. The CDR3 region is CASSEPGTHRREQYF. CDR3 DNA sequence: TGTGCCAGCAGTGAGCCCGGGACCCACCGCCGGGAGCAGTACTTC.

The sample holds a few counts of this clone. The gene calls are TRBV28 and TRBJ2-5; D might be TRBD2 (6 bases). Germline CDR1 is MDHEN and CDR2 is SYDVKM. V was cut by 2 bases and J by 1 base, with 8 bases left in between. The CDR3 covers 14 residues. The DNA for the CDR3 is TGTGCCAGCAGTTTAGGGACTTTCCAAGAGACCCAGTACTTC. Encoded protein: CASSLGTFQETQYF.

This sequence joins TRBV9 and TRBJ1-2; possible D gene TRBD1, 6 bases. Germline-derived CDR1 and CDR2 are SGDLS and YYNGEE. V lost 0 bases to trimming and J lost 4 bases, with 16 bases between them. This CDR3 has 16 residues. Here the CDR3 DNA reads TGTGCCAGCAGCGTAGAGGGAACAGGGACCGTCTATGGCTACACCTTC. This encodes CASSVEGTGTVYGYTF. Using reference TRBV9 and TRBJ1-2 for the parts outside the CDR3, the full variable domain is DSGVTQTPKHLITATGQRVTLRCSPRSGDLSVYWYQQSLDQGLQFLIQYYNGEERAKGNILERFSAQQFPDLHSELNLSSLELGDSALYFCASSVEGTGTVYGYTFGSGTRLTVV.

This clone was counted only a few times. The CDR3 spells CASSFLTGEGEKLFF. In DNA, the CDR3 is TGCGCCAGCAGCTTCTTAACAGGGGAAGGAGAAAAACTGTTTTTT. The chain recombines TRBV5-1 with TRBJ1-4, with 7 nucleotides matching TRBD1. Germline CDR1 SGHRS, CDR2 YFSETQ. The CDR3 consists of 15 residues. The J segment lost 8 bases and the V segment lost 2 bases, leaving 9 bases of the junction unmatched.

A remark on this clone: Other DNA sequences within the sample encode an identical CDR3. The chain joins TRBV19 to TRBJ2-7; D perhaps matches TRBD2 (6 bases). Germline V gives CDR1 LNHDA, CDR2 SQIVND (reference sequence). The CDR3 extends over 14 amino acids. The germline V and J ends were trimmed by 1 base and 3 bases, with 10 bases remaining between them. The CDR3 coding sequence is TGTGCCAGTAGTATAGGTCAGGGAGGCTACGAGCAGTACTTC. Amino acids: CASSIGQGGYEQYF.

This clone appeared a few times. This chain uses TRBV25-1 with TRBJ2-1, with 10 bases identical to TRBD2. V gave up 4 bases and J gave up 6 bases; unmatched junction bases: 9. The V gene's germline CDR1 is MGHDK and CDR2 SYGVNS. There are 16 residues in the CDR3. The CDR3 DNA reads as TGTGCCAGCAGTGTTACTAGCGGGATTCACCTCAATGAGCAGTTCTTC. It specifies CASSVTSGIHLNEQFF.

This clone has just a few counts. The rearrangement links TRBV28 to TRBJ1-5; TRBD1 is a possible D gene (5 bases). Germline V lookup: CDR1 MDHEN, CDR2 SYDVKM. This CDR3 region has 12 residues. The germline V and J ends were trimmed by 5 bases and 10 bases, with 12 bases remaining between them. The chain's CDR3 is CASSVGLSPQHF. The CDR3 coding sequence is TGTGCCAGCAGTGTGGGACTGTCCCCCCAGCATTTT.

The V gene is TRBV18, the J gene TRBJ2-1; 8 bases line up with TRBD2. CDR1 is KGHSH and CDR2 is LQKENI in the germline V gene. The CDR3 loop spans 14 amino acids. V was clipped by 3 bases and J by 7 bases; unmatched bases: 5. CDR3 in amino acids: CASSPRAGANEQFF. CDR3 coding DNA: TGTGCCAGCTCACCCCGAGCGGGAGCGAATGAGCAGTTCTTC.

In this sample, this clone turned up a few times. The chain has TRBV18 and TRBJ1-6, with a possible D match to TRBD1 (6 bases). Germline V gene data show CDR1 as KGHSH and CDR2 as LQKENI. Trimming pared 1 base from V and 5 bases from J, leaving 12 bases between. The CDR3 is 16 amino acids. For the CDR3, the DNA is TGTGCCAGCTCACCACAGGGGCAGGGGAATAATTCACCCCTCCACTTT. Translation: CASSPQGQGNNSPLHF.

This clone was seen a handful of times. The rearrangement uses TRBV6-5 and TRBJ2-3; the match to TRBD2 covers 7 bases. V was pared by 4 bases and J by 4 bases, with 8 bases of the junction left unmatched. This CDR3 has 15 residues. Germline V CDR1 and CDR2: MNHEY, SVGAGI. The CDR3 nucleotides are TGTGCCAGCAGTTTCGGGGAGGGGAGGCCAGATACGCAGTATTTT. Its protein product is CASSFGEGRPDTQYF.

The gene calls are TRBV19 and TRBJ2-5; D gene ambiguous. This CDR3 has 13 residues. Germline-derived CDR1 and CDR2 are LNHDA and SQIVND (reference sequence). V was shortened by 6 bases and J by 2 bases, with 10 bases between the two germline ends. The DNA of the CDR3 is TGTGCCAGTAGCCGGGTCCTGCAAGAGACCCAGTACTTC. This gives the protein CASSRVLQETQYF.

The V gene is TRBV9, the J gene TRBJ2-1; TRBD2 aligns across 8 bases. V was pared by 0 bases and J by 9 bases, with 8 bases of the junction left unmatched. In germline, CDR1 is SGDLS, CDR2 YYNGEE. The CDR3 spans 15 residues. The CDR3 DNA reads TGTGCCAGCAGCGTAGTGGCGGGAGGAGGAAGTGAGCAGTTCTTC. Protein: CASSVVAGGGSEQFF. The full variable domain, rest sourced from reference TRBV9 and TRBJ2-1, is DSGVTQTPKHLITATGQRVTLRCSPRSGDLSVYWYQQSLDQGLQFLIQYYNGEERAKGNILERFSAQQFPDLHSELNLSSLELGDSALYFCASSVVAGGGSEQFFGPGTRLTVL.

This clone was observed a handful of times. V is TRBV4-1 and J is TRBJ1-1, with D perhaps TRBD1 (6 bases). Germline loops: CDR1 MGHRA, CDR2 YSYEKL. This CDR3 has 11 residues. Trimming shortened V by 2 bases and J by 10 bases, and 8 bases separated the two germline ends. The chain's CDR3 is CASSQQGRAFF. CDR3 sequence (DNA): TGCGCCAGCAGCCAACAGGGGCGAGCTTTCTTT.

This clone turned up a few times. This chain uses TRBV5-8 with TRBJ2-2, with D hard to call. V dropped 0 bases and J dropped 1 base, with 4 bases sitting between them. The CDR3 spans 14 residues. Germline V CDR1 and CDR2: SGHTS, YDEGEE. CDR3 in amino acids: CASSLAGNTGELFF. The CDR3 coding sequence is TGTGCCAGCAGCTTGGCGGGGAACACCGGGGAGCTGTTTTTT.

The CDR3 sequence is CASSLTGGGNIQYF. DNA of the CDR3: TGTGCCAGCAGCTTGACAGGGGGGGGAAACATTCAGTACTTC. The V gene is TRBV7-2, the J gene TRBJ2-4, with 9 bases that match TRBD1. From germline, CDR1 is SGHTA and CDR2 FQGNSA. The length of the CDR3 is 14 residues. J gave up 6 bases and V 3 bases, and 3 bases lay outside the gene matches.

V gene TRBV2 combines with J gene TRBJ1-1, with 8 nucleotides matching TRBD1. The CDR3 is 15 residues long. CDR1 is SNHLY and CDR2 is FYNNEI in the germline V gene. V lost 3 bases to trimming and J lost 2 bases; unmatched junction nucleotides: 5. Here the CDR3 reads CASSDQGASNTEAFF. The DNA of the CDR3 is TGTGCCAGCAGTGACCAGGGGGCGAGTAACACTGAAGCTTTCTTT.

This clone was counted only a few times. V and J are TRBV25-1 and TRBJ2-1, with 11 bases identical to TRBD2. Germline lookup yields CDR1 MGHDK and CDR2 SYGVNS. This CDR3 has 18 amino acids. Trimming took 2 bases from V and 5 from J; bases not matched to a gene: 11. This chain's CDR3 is CASSELAIAGGPHNEQFF. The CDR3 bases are TGTGCCAGCAGTGAACTTGCGATAGCGGGAGGGCCCCACAATGAGCAGTTCTTC.

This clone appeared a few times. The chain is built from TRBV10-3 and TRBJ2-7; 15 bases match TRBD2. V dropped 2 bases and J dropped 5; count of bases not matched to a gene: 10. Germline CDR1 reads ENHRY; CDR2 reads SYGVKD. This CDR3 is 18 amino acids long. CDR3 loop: CAISEEVPGLAGGNEQYF. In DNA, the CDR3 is TGTGCCATCAGTGAGGAAGTACCGGGACTAGCGGGAGGAAACGAGCAGTACTTC.

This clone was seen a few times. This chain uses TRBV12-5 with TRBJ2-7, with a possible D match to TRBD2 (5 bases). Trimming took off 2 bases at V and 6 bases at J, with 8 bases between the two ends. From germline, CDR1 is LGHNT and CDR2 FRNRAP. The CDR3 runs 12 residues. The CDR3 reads CASGLWLAEQYF. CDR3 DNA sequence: TGTGCTAGTGGTTTGTGGCTAGCCGAGCAGTACTTC.

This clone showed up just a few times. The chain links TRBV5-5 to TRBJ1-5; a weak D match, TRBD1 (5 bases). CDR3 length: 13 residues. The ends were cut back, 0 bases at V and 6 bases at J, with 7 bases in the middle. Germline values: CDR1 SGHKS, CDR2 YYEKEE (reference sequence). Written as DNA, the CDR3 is TGTGCCAGCAGCTTGGCCCAGGGTCAGCCCCAGCATTTT. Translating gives CASSLAQGQPQHF.

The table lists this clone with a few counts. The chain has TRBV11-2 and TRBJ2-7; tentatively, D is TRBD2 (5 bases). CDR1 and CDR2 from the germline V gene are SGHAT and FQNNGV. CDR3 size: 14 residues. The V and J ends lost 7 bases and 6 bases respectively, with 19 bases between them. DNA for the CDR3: TGTGCCAGCACGTTCGGGGTTGTCTCGGGCGAGCAGTACTTC. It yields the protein CASTFGVVSGEQYF.

CDR3: CASRKGTGANVLTF. In DNA form, the CDR3 reads TGCGCCAGCAGAAAGGGGACTGGGGCCAACGTCCTGACTTTC. V gene TRBV23-1 combines with J gene TRBJ2-6, with a tentative D call TRBD1 (5 bases). TRBV23-1 is annotated as an ORF whose role is uncertain. V was trimmed by 6 bases and J by 2 bases, leaving 8 bases between them. This CDR3 is built from 14 residues.

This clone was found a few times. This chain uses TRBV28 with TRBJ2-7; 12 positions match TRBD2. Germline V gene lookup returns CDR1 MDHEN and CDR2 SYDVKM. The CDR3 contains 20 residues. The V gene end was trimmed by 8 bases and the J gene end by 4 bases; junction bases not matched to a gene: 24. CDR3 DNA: TGTGCCAGCGCCCTCCCGGCCGGAGTTACTAGCGGGAGGAATATGTACGAGCAGTACTTC. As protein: CASALPAGVTSGRNMYEQYF.

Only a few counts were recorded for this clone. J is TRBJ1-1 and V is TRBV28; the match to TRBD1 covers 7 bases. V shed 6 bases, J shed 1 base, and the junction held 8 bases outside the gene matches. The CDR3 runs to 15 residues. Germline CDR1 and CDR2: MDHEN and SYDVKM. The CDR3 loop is CASSQTGLTNTEAFF. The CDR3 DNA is TGTGCCAGCAGCCAGACAGGGTTAACGAACACTGAAGCTTTCTTT.

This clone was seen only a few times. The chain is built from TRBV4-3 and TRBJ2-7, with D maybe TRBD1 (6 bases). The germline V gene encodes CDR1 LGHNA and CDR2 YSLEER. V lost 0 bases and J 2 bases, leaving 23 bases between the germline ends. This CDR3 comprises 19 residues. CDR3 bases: TGCGCCAGCAGCCAAGACCGCCGGGACAAGGGTATGGCTACCTACGAGCAGTACTTC. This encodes CASSQDRRDKGMATYEQYF.